Listed below are T cell receptor beta chains from one sample, sequenced in a study of blood T cell repertoires in COVID-19. Profiled with immunoSEQ multiplex PCR; TCRdb holds only in-frame clones, not every one. The sample has 250,000 to 350,000 clones, about 85% seen once; the top ten hold 5.5% to 7%. Sequences were obtained from PBMCs or T cells enriched from blood (not recorded which). The origin of the receptors is a woman aged 25 to 45 who had recovered from COVID-19. Both conserved end residues are part of each CDR3. D genes are given only for firm matches. Clone sizes are given selectively: once, few, many, or a class where the clone is expanded.

v_gene	abundance	j_gene	len	d_gene	CDR3aa	CDR3nt
TRBV9	.	TRBJ1-2	14	.	CASSVAPANYGYTF	TGTGCCAGCAGCGTAGCGCCAGCTAACTATGGCTACACCTTC
TRBV19	.	TRBJ1-1	16	TRBD1	CASSITGGVMNTEAFF	TGTGCCAGTAGTATAACAGGGGGCGTAATGAACACTGAAGCTTTCTTT
TRBV7-9	.	TRBJ1-5	12	.	CASSFGVQPQHF	TGTGCCAGCAGCTTCGGAGTTCAGCCCCAGCATTTT
TRBV18	.	TRBJ1-1	13	.	CASSPAGDTEAFF	TGTGCCAGCTCACCAGCAGGGGACACTGAAGCTTTCTTT
TRBV5-5	few	TRBJ2-7	15	TRBD2	CASSLDGGGSYEQYF	TGTGCCAGCAGCTTGGATGGCGGGGGGTCCTACGAGCAGTACTTC
TRBV7-3	.	TRBJ1-1	14	TRBD1	CASRVGQGNTEAFF	TGTGCCAGCCGGGTCGGACAGGGGAACACTGAAGCTTTCTTT
TRBV6-5	.	TRBJ1-5	13	.	CASSLDRNQPQHF	TGTGCCAGTTCCCTCGACAGGAATCAGCCCCAGCATTTT
TRBV4-1	.	TRBJ2-3	17	TRBD2	CASSQDSTSESTDTQYF	TGCGCCAGCAGCCAAGATTCGACTAGCGAAAGCACAGATACGCAGTATTTT
TRBV21-1	.	TRBJ1-2	15	.	CASSKPRGPNYGYTF	TGTGCCAGCAGCAAACCCAGGGGGCCTAACTATGGCTACACCTTC
TRBV6-2/TRBV6-3	.	TRBJ2-1	19	.	CASSPSPGLIRSSYNEQFF	TGTGCCAGCAGCCCCTCCCCGGGACTGATAAGGAGCTCCTACAATGAGCAGTTCTTC
TRBV30	.	TRBJ2-5	13	.	CAWSVGSGGTQYF	TGTGCCTGGAGTGTAGGCAGCGGCGGGACCCAGTACTTC
TRBV6-5	.	TRBJ2-1	14	TRBD2	CASTGTSGGNEQFF	TGTGCCAGCACCGGGACTAGCGGGGGGAATGAGCAGTTCTTC
TRBV7-8	.	TRBJ1-5	14	.	CASRAGYSNQPQHF	TGTGCCAGCAGGGCAGGTTATAGCAATCAGCCCCAGCATTTT
TRBV13	.	TRBJ2-2	13	.	CASSPTATGELFF	TGTGCCAGCAGCCCGACAGCGACCGGGGAGCTGTTTTTT
TRBV12-3/TRBV12-4	few	TRBJ1-2	13	.	CASSFNRPYGYTF	TGTGCCAGCAGTTTCAACAGGCCCTATGGCTACACCTTC
TRBV12-3/TRBV12-4	.	TRBJ2-2	13	.	CASSFSSTGELFF	TGTGCCAGCAGTTTTAGTTCCACCGGGGAGCTGTTTTTT
TRBV5-1	.	TRBJ2-5	16	TRBD2	CASSLAGTRNQETQYF	TGCGCCAGCAGCTTGGCCGGGACTAGGAACCAAGAGACCCAGTACTTC
TRBV9	.	TRBJ2-3	16	TRBD2	CASSGRLAASTDTQYF	TGTGCCAGCAGCGGACGACTAGCGGCCAGCACAGATACGCAGTATTTT
TRBV6-5	.	TRBJ2-3	14	TRBD2	CASRRTSGGDTQYF	TGTGCCAGCAGAAGGACTAGCGGGGGGGATACGCAGTATTTT
TRBV4-3	.	TRBJ1-6	13	.	CASSQEYGSPLHF	TGCGCCAGCAGCCAAGAATACGGGTCACCCCTCCACTTT
TRBV3-1/TRBV3-2	.	TRBJ2-7	15	TRBD1	CASRPHGTGDYEQYF	TGTGCCAGCAGGCCACACGGGACAGGGGACTACGAGCAGTACTTC
TRBV29-1	.	TRBJ1-5	12	.	CSVSERNQPQHF	TGCAGCGTTAGCGAACGCAATCAGCCCCAGCATTTT
TRBV11-2	.	TRBJ1-1	17	TRBD1	CASSLGGGVWKSTEAFF	TGTGCCAGCAGCTTAGGAGGGGGCGTTTGGAAGAGCACTGAAGCTTTCTTT
TRBV7-3	.	TRBJ2-5	15	TRBD2	CASSTHGTSGETQYF	TGTGCCAGCAGCACCCATGGGACTAGCGGAGAGACCCAGTACTTC
TRBV5-5	.	TRBJ2-5	14	.	CASSPGTSQETQYF	TGTGCCAGCAGCCCCGGGACTTCCCAAGAGACCCAGTACTTC
TRBV27	.	TRBJ1-2	18	.	CASSLSPQVRSINYGYTF	TGTGCCAGCAGTTTATCCCCACAGGTTAGGAGCATCAACTATGGCTACACCTTC
TRBV5-1	.	TRBJ1-6	13	.	CASTQGWGSPLHF	TGCGCCAGTACCCAGGGGTGGGGTTCACCCCTCCACTTT
TRBV29-1	.	TRBJ2-5	12	TRBD1	CSLQGVGETQYF	TGCAGCCTCCAGGGGGTCGGAGAGACCCAGTACTTC
TRBV5-4	.	TRBJ1-1	14	.	CASSRHTVAPEAFF	TGTGCCAGCAGCCGACATACAGTGGCGCCCGAAGCTTTCTTT
TRBV19	.	TRBJ1-3	16	.	CASRAPGGRSGNTIYF	TGTGCCAGTAGGGCCCCCGGGGGACGTTCTGGAAACACCATATATTTT
TRBV3-1/TRBV3-2	.	TRBJ2-5	16	.	CASSQGIMTGGETQYF	TGTGCCAGCAGCCAAGGAATTATGACAGGTGGAGAGACCCAGTACTTC
TRBV2	.	TRBJ1-5	13	.	CASNSREGQPQHF	TGTGCCAGCAACAGTCGGGAAGGCCAGCCCCAGCATTTT
TRBV4-1	.	TRBJ1-1	16	.	CASSQDGGSPGTEAFF	TGCGCCAGCAGCCAAGATGGGGGCAGCCCGGGCACTGAAGCTTTCTTT
TRBV7-8	once	TRBJ2-3	14	TRBD1	CASKGTGEPDTQYF	TGTGCCAGCAAAGGGACAGGGGAACCAGATACGCAGTATTTT
TRBV7-9	.	TRBJ2-7	15	.	CASSDLGRLEGEQYF	TGTGCCAGCAGCGACTTGGGCCGATTAGAGGGCGAGCAGTACTTC
TRBV5-4	.	TRBJ2-7	17	TRBD2	CASSLSVATSGPYEQYF	TGTGCCAGCAGCTTGTCGGTGGCGACTAGCGGACCCTACGAGCAGTACTTC
TRBV19	once	TRBJ1-6	13	.	CASSSSTISPLHF	TGTGCCAGTAGTTCGTCTACGATCTCACCCCTCCACTTT
TRBV30	.	TRBJ1-1	12	.	CAWATSNTEAFF	TGTGCCTGGGCGACTTCGAACACTGAAGCTTTCTTT
TRBV2	.	TRBJ1-1	14	TRBD1	CASGLQGPRTEAFF	TGTGCCAGCGGCCTACAGGGGCCGAGGACTGAAGCTTTCTTT
TRBV5-6	.	TRBJ1-6	13	.	CASSPGYNSPLHF	TGTGCCAGCAGCCCGGGATATAATTCACCCCTCCACTTT
TRBV5-4	.	TRBJ1-4	14	.	CASSLGAGNEKLFF	TGTGCCAGCAGCTTGGGGGCTGGTAATGAAAAACTGTTTTTT
TRBV6-5	.	TRBJ2-5	13	.	CASSYGAVLPQYF	TGTGCCAGCAGTTACGGGGCCGTCCTACCCCAGTACTTC
TRBV3-1/TRBV3-2	.	TRBJ1-1	15	TRBD1	CASSPYDRVFSEAFF	TGTGCCAGCAGCCCTTATGACAGGGTTTTTTCTGAAGCTTTCTTT
TRBV9	once	TRBJ2-1	15	.	CASSAAGVLYNEQFF	TGTGCCAGCAGCGCCGCAGGCGTTCTATACAATGAGCAGTTCTTC
TRBV5-1	.	TRBJ1-1	14	TRBD1	CASATGGAPTEAFF	TGCGCCAGCGCTACAGGGGGCGCCCCCACTGAAGCTTTCTTT
TRBV4-2	.	TRBJ2-1	16	.	CASSQEEGLNYIEQFF	TGTGCCAGCAGCCAAGAGGAGGGACTGAACTACATTGAGCAGTTCTTC
TRBV29-1	.	TRBJ1-2	13	.	CSVEDLGALGYTF	TGCAGCGTTGAAGATCTGGGCGCCTTAGGCTACACCTTC
TRBV7-9	.	TRBJ1-2	13	.	CASSFSRDNGYTF	TGTGCCAGCAGCTTTTCCAGGGATAATGGCTACACCTTC
TRBV19	.	TRBJ1-6	17	.	CASSLTGILSYNSPLHF	TGTGCCAGTAGTCTTACAGGGATCCTCTCCTATAATTCACCCCTCCACTTT
TRBV5-1	.	TRBJ2-1	13	.	CASSFSPVNEQFF	TGCGCCAGCAGCTTCTCTCCGGTGAATGAGCAGTTCTTC
TRBV3-1/TRBV3-2	.	TRBJ1-2	12	.	CASSRRVDGYTF	TGTGCCAGCAGCCGCAGGGTTGATGGCTACACCTTC
TRBV9	.	TRBJ2-2	15	TRBD2	CASSVSGGPTGELFF	TGTGCCAGCAGCGTTAGCGGGGGGCCCACCGGGGAGCTGTTTTTT
TRBV7-3	.	TRBJ2-5	13	TRBD1	CASSLDRDETQYF	TGTGCCAGCAGCCTAGACAGGGATGAGACCCAGTACTTC
TRBV5-1	.	TRBJ2-2	18	.	CASSPRLPGSANTGELFF	TGCGCCAGCAGCCCCCGTCTCCCGGGATCAGCTAACACCGGGGAGCTGTTTTTT
TRBV6-5	.	TRBJ1-6	13	.	CASSYNGNSPLHF	TGTGCCAGCAGTTACAACGGGAATTCACCCCTCCACTTT
TRBV9	.	TRBJ2-1	16	TRBD1	CASSVLSGTGVDEQFF	TGTGCCAGCAGCGTACTTTCCGGGACAGGGGTTGATGAGCAGTTCTTC
TRBV5-4	.	TRBJ2-2	17	.	CASSPVSRGKNTGELFF	TGTGCCAGCAGCCCCGTTTCAAGGGGTAAGAACACCGGGGAGCTGTTTTTT
TRBV12-5	.	TRBJ1-5	15	TRBD1	CASGAGTGGLGPQHF	TGTGCTAGTGGGGCCGGGACAGGGGGCCTCGGGCCCCAGCATTTT
TRBV10-3	.	TRBJ1-1	13	.	CAIRGEGRAEAFF	TGTGCCATCCGCGGGGAGGGCCGCGCTGAAGCTTTCTTT
TRBV27	.	TRBJ1-4	17	TRBD1	CASSPMDRAGVNEKLFF	TGTGCCAGCAGTCCCATGGACAGGGCGGGGGTTAATGAAAAACTGTTTTTT